This TCR beta chain was retrieved from a study of OX40 agonist ivuxolimab in advanced cancers. Turning to the study itself: Patients were dosed intravenously with ivuxolimab at 0.01 to 10 mg/kg every 2 weeks.

No patient had autoimmune disease or received systemic immunosuppression. Trimming shortened V by 3 bases and J by 2 bases, and 14 bases separated the two germline ends. This CDR3 has 16 amino acids. The germline CDR1 and CDR2 sequences are SGHAT and FQNNGV. Concerning this clone itself: Its specificity is unknown.

Findings and limits, study-wide: Undetermined was the antigen specificity of the expanded peripheral T cells.

Using immunoSEQ multiplex PCR, the repertoire was profiled, and TCRdb retains in-frame clones only, with some absent. Among around 81,000 clones listed, about 81% were seen once. The material was CD4+ or CD8+ T cells sorted from blood, obtained in a trial of the OX40 agonist ivuxolimab. This sequence joins TRBV11-2 and TRBJ2-4; maybe TRBD2 (5 bases). The receptor was isolated from an adult with an advanced solid tumor such as melanoma, head and neck, liver or kidney cancer. The CDR3 coding sequence is TGTGCCAGCAGCTTGGGAGTATTAGCCCCCAAAAACATTCAGTACTTC. It is translated as CASSLGVLAPKNIQYF.